The 28 T cell receptor beta chains below all came from one sample that was sequenced in a study of CD8+CD57+ T cells in acquired aplastic anemia. Selection for sequencing was limited to patients who had shown CD8+CD57+ cell expansion by flow cytometry. Profiling of TCR beta VDJ combinations and CDR3 sequences used genomic DNA as template. Each CDR3 protein gets one entry after TCRdb re-called the reads with MiXCR. The repertoire holds 150,000 to 200,000 distinct CDR3 sequences, with 40% to 55% as singletons. The sequenced sample was sorted CD4+, CD8+, or CD8+CD57+ T cells (not recorded which) from PBMCs. All receptors come from a human donor with aplastic anemia.

The CDR3 nucleotides read TGCAGTGCCATCGGGACTAGCGGGAGGGCCGAGCAAACCGATACGTACCAAGAGACCCAGTACTTC. It encodes CSAIGTSGRAEQTDTYQETQYF. The rearrangement joins TRBV20-1 to TRBJ2-5, with 16 bases aligning to TRBD2. Germline V lookup: CDR1 DFQATT, CDR2 SNEGSKA (reference sequence). V shed 6 bases, J shed 0 bases, and the junction held 22 bases outside the gene matches. CDR3 length: 22 amino acids.

The chain combines TRBV6-2 or TRBV6-3 with TRBJ1-2; tentatively, D is TRBD1 (5 bases). Germline assignment: CDR1 MNHEY and CDR2 SVGEGT. Trimming left V 4 bases short and J 4 bases short, with 22 bases between. The length of the CDR3 is 17 residues. CDR3 nucleotide sequence: TGTGCCAGCAGTTCACCACTTTCGAGGGGCGCGGTCTATGGCTACACCTTC. Its protein product is CASSSPLSRGAVYGYTF.

This clonotype came up many times. The V call is TRBV7-9, the J call TRBJ1-5; D gene unclear. The CDR3 is 14 amino acids. Between the trimmed V and J ends, which lost 1 base and 8 bases, there was a span of 12 bases. Per the germline V gene, CDR1 is SEHNR and CDR2 is FQNEAQ (reference sequence). The CDR3 loop reads CASSLVGGKEPQHF. In DNA form, the CDR3 reads TGTGCCAGCAGCTTAGTCGGAGGGAAGGAGCCCCAGCATTTT.

This clonotype was detected a few times. The chain employs TRBV28 and TRBJ2-1; TRBD1 aligns across 7 bases. The CDR3 contains 15 residues. Germline CDR1 is MDHEN and CDR2 is SYDVKM. The V gene end was trimmed by 2 bases and the J gene end by 5 bases; junction bases not matched to a gene: 6. The CDR3 nucleotides read TGTGCCAGCAGTTTAGCAGGGGGTCCCCACAATGAGCAGTTCTTC. It yields the protein CASSLAGGPHNEQFF.

To note about this clonotype: The junction and the germline gene differ at one end; a read error may be behind it. The V call is TRBV7-7, the J call TRBJ1-3, with D maybe TRBD1 (6 bases). Germline-derived CDR1 and CDR2 are SSHAT and FNYEAQ (reference sequence). The CDR3 runs to 13 residues. The CDR3 here is CASSPGQGNTIYF. The CDR3 nucleotides read TGTGCTAGCAGCCCTGGACAGGGAAACACCATATATTTT.

A word on this clonotype: It may be a read error: a sequence one base away is much more abundant. The CDR3 coding sequence is TGTGCCTGGAGTACCACGGGACACAGTAATTCACCCCTCTACTTT. Its protein is CAWSTTGHSNSPLYF. The gene calls are TRBV30 and TRBJ1-6; tentative D call: TRBD1 (6 bases). The CDR3 runs 15 residues. Germline V gene data show CDR1 as GTSNPN and CDR2 as SVGIG (reference sequence).

This sequence joins TRBV20-1 and TRBJ2-1, with D maybe TRBD1 (6 bases). Germline assignment: CDR1 DFQATT and CDR2 SNEGSKA (reference sequence). V lost 3 bases to trimming and J lost 6 bases, with 18 bases between them. This CDR3 is 15 amino acids long. CDR3 region: CSASILAGEINEQFF. Written as DNA, the CDR3 is TGCAGTGCTAGTATCCTAGCAGGGGAGATCAATGAGCAGTTCTTC.

The chain employs TRBV24-1 and TRBJ2-2; 9 bases are a match to TRBD1. The CDR3 extends over 16 amino acids. Germline CDR1 reads KGHDR; CDR2 reads SFDVKD. The V and J ends lost 4 bases and 4 bases, in that order; junction bases with no gene match: 6. This chain's CDR3 is CATSEDRGGVTGELFF. Written as DNA, the CDR3 is TGTGCCACCAGTGAAGACAGGGGGGGGGTCACCGGGGAGCTGTTTTTT.

This clonotype has a count of ten or more. The chain recombines TRBV5-4 with TRBJ2-7; D unclear. The CDR3 loop spans 15 amino acids. V lost 4 bases and J 2 bases, leaving 16 bases between the germline ends. The germline gives CDR1 SGHNT, CDR2 YYREEE (reference sequence). This CDR3 reads CASSNDPIPTYEQYF. In nucleotides, the CDR3 is TGTGCCAGCAGCAACGACCCAATTCCAACCTACGAGCAGTACTTC. Full variable domain (missing parts from reference TRBV5-4 and TRBJ2-7): ETGVTQSPTHLIKTRGQQVTLRCSSQSGHNTVSWYQQALGQGPQFIFQYYREEENGRGNFPPRFSGLQFPNYSSELNVNALELDDSALYLCASSNDPIPTYEQYFGPGTRLTVT.

This clonotype was seen ten or more times. The chain joins TRBV20-1 to TRBJ1-6; the D gene is possibly TRBD1 (6 bases). The CDR3 spans 15 residues. The germline V gene encodes CDR1 DFQATT and CDR2 SNEGSKA (reference sequence). Trimming stripped 0 bases from V and 7 bases from J, with 13 bases between. The CDR3 here is CSARDRQGINSPLHF. CDR3 coding DNA: TGCAGTGCTAGAGATCGGCAGGGGATAAATTCACCCCTCCACTTT.

The table lists this clonotype with many counts. The J gene is TRBJ1-2, the V gene TRBV5-5, with 7 bases fitting TRBD1. The germline gives CDR1 SGHKS, CDR2 YYEKEE (reference sequence). CDR3 size: 15 residues. The V gene end was trimmed by 5 bases and the J gene end by 1 base; junction bases not matched to a gene: 8. CDR3 nucleotide sequence: TGTGCCAGCAGATCCCAGGGACAGCTTAACTATGGCTACACCTTC. Protein sequence: CASRSQGQLNYGYTF.

The chain employs TRBV20-1 and TRBJ2-7; D not certain. Between the trimmed V and J ends, which lost 6 bases and 3 bases, there was a span of 3 bases. The germline V gene has CDR1 DFQATT and CDR2 SNEGSKA (reference sequence). There are 9 residues in the CDR3. The DNA for the CDR3 is TGCAGTGCACGCTACGAGCAGTACTTC. Translated: CSARYEQYF.

CDR3: CASSLVTASGELFF. CDR3 DNA: TGTGCCAGCAGCTTGGTGACAGCAAGCGGGGAGCTGTTTTTT. The chain recombines TRBV7-2 with TRBJ2-2; D is possibly TRBD1 (5 bases). Germline V gene lookup returns CDR1 SGHTA and CDR2 FQGNSA. This CDR3 spans 14 amino acids. Trimming cost V 3 bases and J 7 bases, with 12 bases left between them.

This clonotype was detected only a few times. The V gene is TRBV7-4, the J gene TRBJ1-1; no definite D call. This CDR3 comprises 11 residues. V lost 5 bases to trimming and J lost 5 bases, with 6 bases between them. Germline V gives CDR1 SGHVT, CDR2 SQSDAQ. CDR3 nucleotide sequence: TGTGCCAGCAGCCCCTCAACTGAAGCTTTCTTT. It is translated as CASSPSTEAFF.

The chain recombines TRBV10-3 with TRBJ2-7, with 8 bases matching TRBD2. The CDR3 is 16 amino acids. With 0 bases clipped from V and 3 bases from J, the junction kept 7 bases outside the gene matches. Germline lookup yields CDR1 ENHRY and CDR2 SYGVKD. The CDR3 here is CAISESVSGSRYEQYF. The DNA for the CDR3 is TGTGCCATCAGTGAGTCGGTGAGCGGGAGTCGCTACGAGCAGTACTTC.

The table lists this clonotype with many counts. CDR3 coding DNA: TGTGCCACCAGCCGCGGGGACAGCAATCAGCCCCAGCATTTT. Protein product: CATSRGDSNQPQHF. This chain joins TRBV15 and TRBJ1-5, with D possibly matching TRBD1 (5 bases). The germline gives CDR1 LNHNV, CDR2 YYDKDF (reference sequence). The V gene lost 5 bases and the J gene lost 1 base, with 9 bases spanning the gap. CDR3 length: 14 amino acids. The whole variable domain, filled in from reference TRBV15 and TRBJ1-5, reads DAMVIQNPRYQVTQFGKPVTLSCSQTLNHNVMYWYQQKSSQAPKLLFHYYDKDFNNEADTPDNFQSRRPNTSFCFLDIRSPGLGDTAMYLCATSRGDSNQPQHFGDGTRLSIL.

This sequence joins TRBV20-1 and TRBJ2-3; 9 nucleotides agree with TRBD2. The junction had 3 bases not matched to a gene; V was cut back by 7 bases and J by 4 bases. This CDR3 region has 12 residues. Germline V lookup: CDR1 DFQATT, CDR2 SNEGSKA (reference sequence). In nucleotides, the CDR3 is TGCAGTGTGGCGGGGGGGCCAGATACGCAGTATTTT. Protein: CSVAGGPDTQYF.

The chain uses TRBV10-3 and TRBJ2-1; the match to TRBD1 covers 8 bases. The junction had 5 bases not matched to a gene; V was cut back by 0 bases and J by 4 bases. Germline-derived CDR1 and CDR2 are ENHRY and SYGVKD. This CDR3 contains 16 residues. CDR3 nucleotide sequence: TGTGCCATCAGTGAGTCGGGGACAGGACTTTACAATGAGCAGTTCTTC. This sequence encodes CAISESGTGLYNEQFF.

This clonotype was detected many times. The rearrangement links TRBV19 to TRBJ2-2, with 7 positions matching TRBD1. Germline CDR1 reads LNHDA; CDR2 reads SQIVND (reference sequence). The CDR3 sequence is 16 residues long. V was clipped by 5 bases and J by 3 bases; unmatched bases: 9. The CDR3 here is CASSSETGYDTGELFF. For the CDR3, the DNA is TGTGCCAGTAGTTCCGAGACAGGGTATGACACCGGGGAGCTGTTTTTT.

This clonotype was seen a few times. The V gene is TRBV25-1, the J gene TRBJ1-2, with TRBD1 matching 7 bases. Losses at the gene ends were 8 bases for V and 7 bases for J; bases not matched to a gene: 16. This CDR3 is built from 15 residues. Germline-derived CDR1 and CDR2 are MGHDK and SYGVNS. CDR3 protein: CASVSRTGDTGGYTF. CDR3 nucleotide sequence: TGTGCCAGCGTATCTAGAACAGGGGACACAGGTGGCTACACCTTC.

At least ten counts were recorded for this clonotype. The chain carries TRBV5-8 and TRBJ2-1; D is perhaps TRBD2 (5 bases). The germline V gene encodes CDR1 SGHTS and CDR2 YDEGEE. The CDR3 has 14 residues. Deletions cut 0 bases from V and 9 bases from J, with 13 bases between. CDR3 sequence reads: CASSLEAGLAEQFF. CDR3 nucleotides: TGTGCCAGCAGCTTGGAGGCCGGGCTAGCTGAGCAGTTCTTC.

This clonotype was counted ten times or more. The chain recombines TRBV6-1 with TRBJ1-5; D is possibly TRBD1 (6 bases). Trimming left V 1 base short and J 0 bases short, with 10 bases between. There are 16 residues in the CDR3. Germline CDR1 is MNHNS and CDR2 is SASEGT. This CDR3 is CASSEGGTISNQPQHF. Written as DNA, the CDR3 is TGTGCCAGCAGTGAAGGAGGGACAATTAGCAATCAGCCCCAGCATTTT.

This clonotype came up many times. The chain uses TRBV14 and TRBJ2-6, with D perhaps TRBD1 or TRBD2 (6 bases each). CDR3 length: 18 residues. Germline-derived CDR1 and CDR2 are SGHDN and FVKESK. V was shortened by 4 bases and J by 0 bases, with 16 bases between the two germline ends. The CDR3 protein is CASSPRDTVFSGANVLTF. As DNA, the CDR3 is TGTGCCAGCAGCCCGCGGGACACCGTTTTCTCTGGGGCCAACGTCCTGACTTTC.

This chain links TRBV2 with TRBJ2-7; no clear D gene. The germline gives CDR1 SNHLY, CDR2 FYNNEI. The length of the CDR3 is 12 residues. V was shortened by 8 bases and J by 4 bases, with 12 bases between the two germline ends. CDR3 residues: CASSRLGYEQYF. CDR3 bases: TGTGCCAGCTCGAGGCTGGGGTACGAGCAGTACTTC.

Worth noting for this clonotype: The junction and the germline gene differ at one end; a read error may be behind it. The chain uses TRBV10-1 and TRBJ1-1; tentative D call: TRBD1 (6 bases). Per the germline V gene, CDR1 is WNHNN and CDR2 is SYGVQD (reference sequence). The CDR3 contains 14 residues. DNA for the CDR3: TGCGCCAGCAGCACGGGACAACAGAACACTGAAGCTCTCTTT. Amino acid sequence: CASSTGQQNTEALF.

The chain couples TRBV13 to TRBJ2-1; 11 bases align to TRBD2. This CDR3 contains 15 residues. V was pared by 6 bases and J by 3 bases, with 4 bases of the junction left unmatched. From germline, CDR1 is PRHDT and CDR2 FYEKMQ (reference sequence). CDR3 sequence: CASRASGRFYNEQFF. The CDR3 bases are TGTGCCAGCAGGGCTAGCGGGAGGTTCTACAATGAGCAGTTCTTC.

CDR3 DNA sequence: TGTGCCATCAGTGAGCGGGACAGAACCTCACCCCTCCACTTT. This codes for CAISERDRTSPLHF. The genes are TRBV10-3 and TRBJ1-6; 7 bases line up with TRBD1. Per germline, CDR1 ENHRY and CDR2 SYGVKD. There are 14 residues in the CDR3. The ends lost 2 bases at V and 10 bases at J; junction bases unmatched: 5.

The genes are TRBV7-9 and TRBJ2-1, with D unresolved. V gave up 11 bases and J gave up 5 bases, with 13 bases separating them. The CDR3 is made up of 12 amino acids. Looked up from germline, CDR1 is SEHNR and CDR2 is FQNEAQ (reference sequence). CDR3 sequence (DNA): TGTGCCGCCCTTGTAGGGAACAATGAGCAGTTCTTC. It encodes CAALVGNNEQFF.